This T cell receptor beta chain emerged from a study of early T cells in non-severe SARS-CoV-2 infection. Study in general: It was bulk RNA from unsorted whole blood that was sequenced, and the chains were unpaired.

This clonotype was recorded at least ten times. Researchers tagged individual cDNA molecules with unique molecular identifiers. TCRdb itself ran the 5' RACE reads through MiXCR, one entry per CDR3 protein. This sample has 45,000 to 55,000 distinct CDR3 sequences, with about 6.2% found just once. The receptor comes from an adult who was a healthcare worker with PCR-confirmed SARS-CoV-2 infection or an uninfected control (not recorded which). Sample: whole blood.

In DNA, the CDR3 is TGCGCCAGCAGTGGAGGGAGGGCAGATACGCAGTATTTT. Its protein product is CASSGGRADTQYF. V and J are TRBV10-1 and TRBJ2-3; 7 nucleotides align to TRBD2. J lost 4 bases, V lost 4 bases, and 2 bases had no gene match. Germline V gene data show CDR1 as WNHNN and CDR2 as SYGVQD (reference sequence). The CDR3 consists of 13 residues.